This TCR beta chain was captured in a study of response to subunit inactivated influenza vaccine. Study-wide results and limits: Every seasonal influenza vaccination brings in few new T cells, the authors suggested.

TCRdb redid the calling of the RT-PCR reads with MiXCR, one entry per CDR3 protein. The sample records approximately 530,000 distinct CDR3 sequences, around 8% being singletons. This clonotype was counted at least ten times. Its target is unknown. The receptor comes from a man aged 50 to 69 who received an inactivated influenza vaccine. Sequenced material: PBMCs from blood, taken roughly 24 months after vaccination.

In nucleotides, the CDR3 is TGTGCCAGCAGCGTAGATGGAGGTTCCTATGGCTACACCTTC. Its protein product is CASSVDGGSYGYTF. This chain connects TRBV9 to TRBJ1-2; D gene unclear. CDR3 length equals 14 residues. With 0 bases removed from V and 4 bases from J, the gap between germline ends came to 10 bases. Germline V lookup: CDR1 SGDLS, CDR2 YYNGEE.